A single sample is the source of the 26 T cell receptor beta chains below, sequenced in a study of identical twins. TCRdb recomputed calls from the 5' RACE reads with MiXCR, one row per CDR3 protein. The data hold some 500,000 distinct CDR3 sequences, with approximately 14% observed a single time. This sample was shared with a second study, whose subject was yellow fever vaccine responses in identical twins.

The sequenced material came from CD4+ T cells sorted from blood. Source of these receptors: a young woman in good health.

The chain employs TRBV12-3 or TRBV12-4 and TRBJ2-3, with D unresolved. This CDR3 is built from 13 residues. The V end lost 6 bases, the J end lost 2 bases, and 9 bases lay between the germline ends. The CDR3 loop reads CASRSISTDTQYF. CDR3 sequence (DNA): TGTGCCAGCAGAAGTATTTCCACAGATACGCAGTATTTT.

The gene calls are TRBV11-2 and TRBJ2-2; D unresolved. CDR3 length equals 15 residues. V lost 5 bases, J lost 1 base, and 11 bases lay in between. Germline CDR1 is SGHAT and CDR2 is FQNNGV. The CDR3 sequence is CASSPERLNTGELFF. The DNA for the CDR3 is TGTGCCAGCAGCCCGGAGCGCTTGAACACCGGGGAGCTGTTTTTT.

This clonotype was recorded a few times. The chain employs TRBV2 and TRBJ1-1; the D is unclear. The CDR3 spans 12 residues. V was pared by 3 bases and J by 5 bases, with 7 bases between. Germline V gene sequence: CDR1 SNHLY, CDR2 FYNNEI. The CDR3: CASSEGKTEAFF. As DNA, the CDR3 is TGTGCCAGCAGTGAGGGCAAGACTGAAGCTTTCTTT.

The rearrangement uses TRBV18 and TRBJ1-1; D remains ambiguous. The CDR3 sequence is 16 residues long. Germline CDR1 and CDR2: KGHSH and LQKENI. Trimming removed 3 bases from V and 8 bases from J, with 22 bases in between. CDR3 residues: CASSPQRKHTGSEAFF. In DNA, the CDR3 is TGTGCCAGCTCACCCCAGAGAAAACACACCGGGTCGGAAGCTTTCTTT.

This clonotype was counted a few times. The chain is built from TRBV3-1 and TRBJ2-5, with 8 nucleotides matching TRBD1. The germline V gene encodes CDR1 LGHDT and CDR2 YNNKEL (reference sequence). Germline trimming cut 6 bases from V and 3 bases from J; bases unmatched to any gene: 3. CDR3 length equals 13 residues. Here the CDR3 reads CASRPTGEETQYF. The CDR3 nucleotides read TGTGCCAGCAGGCCGACAGGGGAAGAGACCCAGTACTTC.

The chain carries TRBV25-1 and TRBJ2-2; 7 nucleotides agree with TRBD1. The CDR3 has 16 residues. Unmatched junction bases numbered 11, after V lost 3 bases and J lost 7 bases. Germline values: CDR1 MGHDK, CDR2 SYGVNS. CDR3 region: CASSESGTGVHGELFF. In DNA form, the CDR3 reads TGTGCCAGCAGTGAGTCCGGAACAGGGGTTCACGGGGAGCTGTTTTTT.

The J gene is TRBJ2-7, the V gene TRBV6-5; D is possibly TRBD1 (6 bases). CDR1 MNHEY and CDR2 SVGAGI come from the germline V gene. This CDR3 is built from 15 residues. The V gene lost 1 base and the J gene lost 2 bases, with 12 bases spanning the gap. In DNA form, the CDR3 reads TGTGCCAGCAGTTACTTTCCGGGACAAGCCTACGAGCAGTACTTC. This translates into CASSYFPGQAYEQYF.

A note on this clonotype: One junction end does not reproduce the germline sequence, and a read error may be involved. The rearrangement links TRBV28 to TRBJ2-7; D may correspond to TRBD1 or TRBD2 (5 bases each). CDR1 is MDHEN and CDR2 is SYDVKM in the germline V gene. The CDR3 is made up of 15 amino acids. CDR3 loop: CSSSRDYRGRFEQYF. For the CDR3, the DNA is TGTTCCAGCAGTCGTGACTATCGGGGCCGTTTCGAGCAGTACTTC.

The V gene is TRBV5-5, the J gene TRBJ2-5, with TRBD2 as a possible D gene (7 bases). Looked up from germline, CDR1 is SGHKS and CDR2 is YYEKEE (reference sequence). V lost 2 bases and J 4 bases, leaving 12 bases between the germline ends. CDR3 length equals 14 residues. As DNA, the CDR3 is TGTGCCAGCAGCTTTGGGGGGGCCTTAGAGACCCAGTACTTC. Translating gives CASSFGGALETQYF.

Here the CDR3 DNA reads TGCAGTGCTAGAGGTGGCGGGTCTAGCACAGATACGCAGTATTTT. Translation: CSARGGGSSTDTQYF. The chain combines TRBV20-1 with TRBJ2-3; tentative D call: TRBD2 (5 bases). CDR3 size: 15 residues. V lost 1 base to trimming and J lost 0 bases, with 11 bases between them. From germline, CDR1 is DFQATT and CDR2 SNEGSKA (reference sequence).

This clonotype was counted a few times. The chain is built from TRBV3-1 and TRBJ2-3, with D unclear. The CDR3 has 13 residues. V was clipped by 4 bases and J by 6 bases, with 11 bases between them. Germline V gives CDR1 LGHDT, CDR2 YNNKEL (reference sequence). CDR3 sequence: CASSLLEQDTQYF. CDR3 nucleotides: TGTGCCAGCAGCCTCCTCGAACAGGATACGCAGTATTTT.

Ten or more counts support this clonotype. The V call is TRBV27, the J call TRBJ1-2, with 10 bases that match TRBD1. Germline lookup yields CDR1 MNHEY and CDR2 SMNVEV (reference sequence). The CDR3 is 15 amino acids. J was trimmed by 4 bases and V by 5 bases; bases with no gene match: 7. CDR3 DNA sequence: TGTGCCAGCAGTCCCTCGGGACAGGGGACCTATGGCTACACCTTC. Its translation is CASSPSGQGTYGYTF.

This clonotype was counted between two and nine times. The rearrangement links TRBV19 to TRBJ2-7, with TRBD1 identical over 11 bases. V shed 4 bases and J 7 bases; nucleotides not matched to a gene: 12. Germline lookup yields CDR1 LNHDA and CDR2 SQIVND (reference sequence). The CDR3 is 16 amino acids. CDR3: CASSTPRTGGRFEQYF. The CDR3 DNA is TGTGCCAGTAGTACCCCGCGGACAGGGGGCAGATTTGAGCAGTACTTC.

The chain joins TRBV5-6 to TRBJ2-7; D ambiguous. The V and J ends lost 0 bases and 1 base respectively, with 8 bases between them. The CDR3 is 14 residues long. Germline V gene sequence: CDR1 SGHDT, CDR2 YYEEEE. The chain's CDR3 is CASSLDGQSYEQYF. The CDR3 DNA is TGTGCCAGCAGCTTGGACGGCCAATCCTACGAGCAGTACTTC.

The chain combines TRBV12-3 or TRBV12-4 with TRBJ1-2; no reliable D call. This CDR3 is built from 11 residues. V was pared by 6 bases and J by 6 bases, with 8 bases between. The CDR3 loop is CASRGPHGYTF. The CDR3 DNA follows: TGTGCCAGCAGAGGCCCTCATGGCTACACCTTC.

This clonotype was seen at least ten times. V is TRBV24-1 and J is TRBJ2-3; 7 bases agree with TRBD2. CDR1 is KGHDR and CDR2 is SFDVKD in the germline V gene. The CDR3 is 16 amino acids. V lost 2 bases and J lost 2; bases outside the gene matches: 6. This CDR3 reads CATSDSASGYTDTQYF. The CDR3 bases are TGTGCCACCAGTGATTCTGCTAGCGGTTACACAGATACGCAGTATTTT.

DNA of the CDR3: TGTGCCAGCAGCTTAGGATCGCAGGTATTGGGAGCTTTCTTT. Translation: CASSLGSQVLGAFF. The gene calls are TRBV7-2 and TRBJ1-1; no clear D gene. CDR3 length: 14 residues. Deletions cut 1 base from V and 10 bases from J, with 16 bases between. Germline V gene sequence: CDR1 SGHTA, CDR2 FQGNSA.

As to this clonotype: The conserved phenylalanine or tryptophan is not found at the CDR3 terminus, so this likely reflects a read error. This sequence joins TRBV30 and TRBJ1-5, with D uncertain. V gave up 4 bases and J gave up 0 bases, with 7 bases separating them. In germline, CDR1 is GTSNPN, CDR2 SVGIG (reference sequence). CDR3 length: 13 residues. CDR3 in amino acids: CAWNPDSNQPQHY. The CDR3 region has the DNA TGTGCCTGGAATCCGGATAGCAATCAGCCCCAGCATTAT.

There are a few counts of this clonotype. V usage is TRBV7-2 and J usage is TRBJ2-7; D not certain. CDR1 and CDR2 (germline): SGHTA, FQGNSA. Trimming stripped 4 bases from V and 7 bases from J, with 11 bases between. The CDR3 has 12 amino acids. CDR3 region: CASSSQGWEQYF. The CDR3 region has the DNA TGTGCCAGCAGCTCACAAGGTTGGGAGCAGTACTTC.

The chain has TRBV12-3 or TRBV12-4 and TRBJ2-1, with 11 bases matching TRBD1. After removal of 0 bases from V and 2 bases from J, the junction contained 0 bases not matched to a gene. This CDR3 region has 16 residues. In DNA, the CDR3 is TGTGCCAGCAGTTTAGCGGGACAGGGGGCCTACAATGAGCAGTTCTTC. This gives the protein CASSLAGQGAYNEQFF.

This rearrangement joins TRBV7-2 to TRBJ2-2; TRBD1 agrees at 9 bases. CDR1 and CDR2 (germline): SGHTA, FQGNSA. Trimming at V came to 4 bases and at J to 5 bases, leaving 11 bases not matched to a gene. The CDR3 length is 17 residues. This chain's CDR3 is CASSSNIQGALTGELFF. CDR3 nucleotide sequence: TGTGCCAGCAGCTCGAACATACAGGGGGCTTTGACCGGGGAGCTGTTTTTT. The full variable domain, completed using reference TRBV7-2 and TRBJ2-2, is GAGVSQSPSNKVTEKGKDVELRCDPISGHTALYWYRQSLGQGLEFLIYFQGNSAPDKSGLPSDRFSAERTGGSVSTLTIQRTQQEDSAVYLCASSSNIQGALTGELFFGEGSRLTVL.

This clonotype was detected many times. The chain combines TRBV29-1 with TRBJ2-5, with D possibly being TRBD1 (5 bases). Trimming removed 0 bases at V and 5 bases at J, with 10 bases between. The CDR3 consists of 13 residues. The germline CDR1 and CDR2 sequences are SQVTM and ANQGSEA. This CDR3 reads CSVEDIRVETQYF. The CDR3 coding sequence is TGCAGCGTTGAAGATATCAGGGTCGAGACCCAGTACTTC.

This clonotype was seen many times. The genes are TRBV12-3 or TRBV12-4 and TRBJ2-3; the match to TRBD2 covers 7 bases. Losses at the gene ends were 3 bases for V and 3 bases for J; bases not matched to a gene: 6. The CDR3 is made up of 15 amino acids. In DNA form, the CDR3 reads TGTGCCAGCAGTTTGCGACTAGCAGGAACAGATACGCAGTATTTT. It yields the protein CASSLRLAGTDTQYF.

This rearrangement joins TRBV11-3 to TRBJ2-2; 7 bases line up with TRBD1. The V segment lost 5 bases and the J segment 4 bases; nucleotides outside the gene matches: 7. CDR3 length: 15 residues. Germline V gene sequence: CDR1 SGHNT, CDR2 YENEEA. The CDR3 region has the DNA TGTGCCAGCAGCCGAGGGGGCCAGGGCACCGGGGAGCTGTTTTTT. It translates to CASSRGGQGTGELFF.

This clonotype was seen many times. This chain connects TRBV5-1 to TRBJ2-4; no clear D gene. The CDR3 runs to 15 residues. Germline loops: CDR1 SGHRS, CDR2 YFSETQ. Trimming took 4 bases from V and 1 from J, leaving 12 bases between them. The DNA for the CDR3 is TGCGCCAGCAGCCACGGCGCGCCCGCCAAAAACATTCAGTACTTC. This sequence encodes CASSHGAPAKNIQYF.

The rearrangement joins TRBV20-1 to TRBJ1-4; D uncertain. Trimming cost V 4 bases and J 5 bases, with 14 bases left between them. The CDR3 runs to 14 residues. Germline V gives CDR1 DFQATT, CDR2 SNEGSKA (reference sequence). CDR3 in DNA: TGCAGTGCTAACCGGGCCGGGAAAAATGAAAAACTGTTTTTT. This sequence encodes CSANRAGKNEKLFF.